These 20 T cell receptor beta chains came from one sample sequenced in a study of shared clonotypes between healthy human individuals. CD8 cells classed as naive were CD45RO-negative and positively selected for CCR7, excluding terminally differentiated effector memory CD45RA+ cells. Produced via immunoSEQ multiplex PCR; TCRdb's table is partial and in-frame only. The sample has 1.5 million to 2.5 million clones, about 94% seen once. Input material: naive CD8+ T cells sorted from blood. Receptors were obtained from a man younger than 35 in good health.

The chain combines TRBV5-4 with TRBJ1-2, with D uncertain. CDR3 size: 12 residues. CDR1 SGHNT and CDR2 YYREEE come from the germline V gene (reference sequence). V was pared by 3 bases and J by 4 bases, with 7 bases between. The CDR3 is CASSSSAYGYTF. Here the CDR3 DNA reads TGTGCCAGCAGCTCTTCGGCCTATGGCTACACCTTC. The whole variable domain, remainder taken from reference TRBV5-4 and TRBJ1-2, is ETGVTQSPTHLIKTRGQQVTLRCSSQSGHNTVSWYQQALGQGPQFIFQYYREEENGRGNFPPRFSGLQFPNYSSELNVNALELDDSALYLCASSSSAYGYTFGSGTRLTVV.

The chain employs TRBV5-1 and TRBJ2-3; 13 positions match TRBD2. J lost 4 bases, V lost 3 bases, and 17 bases had no gene match. The CDR3 covers 20 residues. Germline CDR1 reads SGHRS; CDR2 reads YFSETQ. DNA of the CDR3: TGCGCCAGCAGCTATGAAGAATGGACTAGCGGGAGTAGTTACGCAGATACGCAGTATTTT. Amino acid sequence: CASSYEEWTSGSSYADTQYF.

The count of this clone is one. The V and J genes are TRBV6-5 and TRBJ2-7, with unresolved D. V lost 2 bases to trimming and J lost 3 bases, with 11 bases between them. This CDR3 comprises 14 residues. Germline-derived CDR1 and CDR2 are MNHEY and SVGAGI. The CDR3 DNA is TGTGCCAGCAGTTACGGGGAAAGTTACTACGAGCAGTACTTC. It yields the protein CASSYGESYYEQYF.

The rearrangement uses TRBV6-1 and TRBJ1-6; the D gene is possibly TRBD1 (5 bases). Germline loops: CDR1 MNHNS, CDR2 SASEGT. V lost 3 bases and J lost 9, with 18 bases in between. The CDR3 extends over 16 amino acids. In DNA, the CDR3 is TGTGCCAGCAGTGATGGGGCCCGAGGGATCGGTTCACCCCTCCACTTT. Residues: CASSDGARGIGSPLHF.

The V and J genes are TRBV7-9 and TRBJ2-1; D might be TRBD2 (5 bases). V was trimmed by 1 base and J by 8 bases, leaving 12 bases between them. The CDR3 is 14 residues long. Germline V gene sequence: CDR1 SEHNR, CDR2 FQNEAQ (reference sequence). CDR3 DNA sequence: TGTGCCAGCAGCTTAGATTACCTAGCCTATGAGCAGTTCTTC. Amino acids: CASSLDYLAYEQFF.

The chain carries TRBV6-1 and TRBJ1-1; D ambiguous. Germline V gives CDR1 MNHNS, CDR2 SASEGT. The CDR3 runs 15 residues. The V end was cut by 2 bases, the J end by 5 bases, with 15 bases between. CDR3 nucleotide sequence: TGTGCCAGCAGTGAACGACCGGCGTTATCGACTGAAGCTTTCTTT. Translation: CASSERPALSTEAFF.

The chain uses TRBV27 and TRBJ2-7; 16 bases fit TRBD2. Looked up from germline, CDR1 is MNHEY and CDR2 is SMNVEV (reference sequence). The CDR3 consists of 16 residues. Trimming took 5 bases from V and 5 from J; bases not matched to a gene: 6. CDR3 nucleotide sequence: TGTGCCAGCAGTGGGCCCGGGACTAGCGGGAGGGACGAGCAGTACTTC. Its translation is CASSGPGTSGRDEQYF.

This clone was seen a few times. The V and J genes are TRBV2 and TRBJ2-2, with D tentatively TRBD2 (5 bases). V was trimmed by 2 bases and J by 5 bases, leaving 12 bases between them. CDR3 length equals 15 residues. CDR1 and CDR2 (germline): SNHLY, FYNNEI. The CDR3 sequence: CASSELSEGTGELFF. In nucleotides, the CDR3 is TGTGCCAGCAGTGAATTGAGTGAGGGTACCGGGGAGCTGTTTTTT.

The V and J genes are TRBV30 and TRBJ1-3; 10 bases match TRBD1. Trimming cost V 5 bases and J 8 bases; bases outside gene matches: 6. Germline lookup yields CDR1 GTSNPN and CDR2 SVGIG (reference sequence). This CDR3 has 13 amino acids. This chain's CDR3 is CAWGGQGGDTIYF. Here the CDR3 DNA reads TGTGCCTGGGGAGGACAGGGGGGCGACACCATATATTTT.

This clone occurred once. V gene TRBV6-5 combines with J gene TRBJ2-7; D is perhaps TRBD1 (6 bases). The V end was cut by 5 bases, the J end by 7 bases, with 15 bases between. There are 13 residues in the CDR3. Germline V lookup: CDR1 MNHEY, CDR2 SVGAGI. CDR3 DNA sequence: TGTGCCAGCAGTCCGGGACACCCTAGGGAGCAGTACTTC. This codes for CASSPGHPREQYF.

This chain links TRBV9 with TRBJ2-2; D tentatively reads TRBD1 or TRBD2 (6 bases each). V gave up 0 bases and J gave up 7 bases, with 10 bases separating them. The CDR3 is 14 residues long. CDR1 and CDR2 (germline): SGDLS, YYNGEE. The CDR3 region is CASSVGGGIGELFF. For the CDR3, the DNA is TGTGCCAGCAGCGTAGGAGGGGGGATCGGGGAGCTGTTTTTT.

Details on this clone: Different DNA sequences within this sample yield the same CDR3. The chain links TRBV4-1 to TRBJ2-7; D possibly corresponds to TRBD2 (6 bases). V was cut by 3 bases and J by 1 base, with 10 bases left in between. The CDR3 runs 14 residues. Germline CDR1 and CDR2: MGHRA and YSYEKL. Here the CDR3 DNA reads TGCGCCAGCAGCCAGTTCGCGGGATCCTACGAGCAGTACTTC. This gives the protein CASSQFAGSYEQYF.

This rearrangement joins TRBV7-3 to TRBJ2-1; TRBD2 is a possible D gene (6 bases). Per germline, CDR1 SGHTA and CDR2 FQGTGA. The CDR3 has 15 residues. Between the trimmed V and J ends, which lost 4 bases and 9 bases, there was a span of 19 bases. CDR3 amino acids: CASSSIAERIGEQFF. CDR3 in DNA: TGTGCCAGCAGCTCCATAGCGGAGCGGATAGGTGAGCAGTTCTTC.

The sample holds one count of this clone. This chain connects TRBV4-3 to TRBJ2-2; D is tentatively TRBD1 or TRBD2 (5 bases each). Germline V gene lookup returns CDR1 LGHNA and CDR2 YSLEER. Trimming shortened V by 4 bases and J by 4 bases, and 13 bases separated the two germline ends. The CDR3 sequence is 15 residues long. This chain's CDR3 is CASSPTTGPTGELFF. The CDR3 bases are TGCGCCAGCAGCCCCACGACGGGACCCACCGGGGAGCTGTTTTTT.

The chain employs TRBV10-2 and TRBJ1-1, with 9 bases aligning to TRBD1. CDR1 and CDR2 from the germline V gene are WSHSY and SAAADI. The CDR3 runs to 19 residues. V shed 2 bases, J shed 5 bases, and the junction held 18 bases outside the gene matches. The CDR3 region is CASSEGTYSGQGIGTEAFF. CDR3 DNA sequence: TGCGCCAGCAGTGAGGGAACTTACTCCGGACAGGGGATAGGTACTGAAGCTTTCTTT.

DNA for the CDR3: TGTGCCAGCAGTTGGCTTGGTGAGACCCAGTACTTC. This sequence encodes CASSWLGETQYF. This chain joins TRBV6-6 and TRBJ2-5, with D unclear. Trimming removed 4 bases at V and 5 bases at J, with 8 bases between. Germline V gives CDR1 MNHNY, CDR2 SVGAGI (reference sequence). This CDR3 is 12 amino acids long.

This chain connects TRBV5-1 to TRBJ2-3; 8 bases map to TRBD2. CDR3 length equals 17 residues. V lost 5 bases, J lost 2 bases, and 13 bases stayed unmatched. Germline V gene lookup returns CDR1 SGHRS and CDR2 YFSETQ. The CDR3 DNA reads TGCGCCAGCAGTGAACTAGCGGTATCCGTAATCACAGATACGCAGTATTTT. Its translation is CASSELAVSVITDTQYF. The full variable domain, with the rest looked up from reference TRBV5-1 and TRBJ2-3, is KAGVTQTPRYLIKTRGQQVTLSCSPISGHRSVSWYQQTPGQGLQFLFEYFSETQRNKGNFPGRFSGRQFSNSRSEMNVSTLELGDSALYLCASSELAVSVITDTQYFGPGTRLTVL.

This clone is a singleton in its sample. The CDR3 region has the DNA TGTGCCAGCAGTCCCCCGGACAGGGGGTCCGAGCAGTACTTC. Protein sequence: CASSPPDRGSEQYF. The chain recombines TRBV28 with TRBJ2-7; 10 bases are shared with TRBD1. This CDR3 region has 14 residues. V was clipped by 5 bases and J by 6 bases; unmatched bases: 7. Looked up from germline, CDR1 is MDHEN and CDR2 is SYDVKM.

Concerning this clone: Other DNA sequences in this sample translate to the same CDR3. The chain couples TRBV27 to TRBJ2-6; no firm D call. Trimming cost V 2 bases and J 0 bases, with 5 bases left between them. CDR3 length: 15 amino acids. Germline-derived CDR1 and CDR2 are MNHEY and SMNVEV (reference sequence). CDR3 amino acids: CASSLGPSGANVLTF. In nucleotides, the CDR3 is TGTGCCAGCAGTTTAGGGCCCTCTGGGGCCAACGTCCTGACTTTC.

The chain recombines TRBV6-5 with TRBJ2-3, with D possibly TRBD2 on 6 matching bases. The CDR3 extends over 11 amino acids. V was cut by 6 bases and J by 6 bases, with 7 bases left in between. Looked up from germline, CDR1 is MNHEY and CDR2 is SVGAGI. The CDR3 DNA reads as TGTGCCAGCAGGGGGAGGGATACGCAGTATTTT. This codes for CASRGRDTQYF.